These T cell receptor beta chains were read from a single sample in a study of cytomegalovirus exposure and HLA in healthy donors. The repertoire was sequenced with immunoSEQ multiplex PCR; TCRdb's copy has only in-frame clones and lacks some. The sample carries about 120,000 clones, approximately 83% recorded once. Input material: PBMCs. These receptors were collected from a man between 35 and 55 years old in good health and CMV-seronegative. CDR3s include the opening cysteine and the closing phenylalanine or tryptophan.

v_call	j_call	cdr3_aa
TRBV11-2	TRBJ1-2	CASSTMQGSTGYTF
TRBV30	TRBJ1-4	CAWSPRGASGYHEKLFF
TRBV5-1	TRBJ2-3	CASSLGQQGPDTQYF
TRBV10-3	TRBJ1-4	CAIRDSPGEKLFF
TRBV2	TRBJ1-1	CASSPTGGNTEAFF
TRBV6-6	TRBJ1-2	CASSYDAGKDGYTF
TRBV5-1	TRBJ1-2	CASSRAGGGEADGYTF
TRBV27	TRBJ1-2	CASSLLGTGQGGYTF
TRBV18	TRBJ1-5	CASSPREGNGNQPQHF
TRBV29-1	TRBJ1-2	CSVLITSPPPGYTF
TRBV5-6	TRBJ1-2	CASSLTALIKGYGYTF
TRBV2	TRBJ1-2	CASSWTQGRVDYGYTF
TRBV4-2	TRBJ2-7	CASSTAGGQLNEQYF
TRBV9	TRBJ2-3	CASSVSGQGATDTQYF
TRBV5-5	TRBJ1-2	CASSPPDRVLTWGYTF
TRBV6-1	TRBJ2-5	CASSILAGGGETQYF
TRBV16	TRBJ1-5	CASSPTSNQPQHF
TRBV15	TRBJ1-2	CATQGSYGYTF
TRBV6-6	TRBJ1-3	CASSYADSGNTIYF
TRBV2	TRBJ2-7	CASSPDRGWEQYF
TRBV6-1	TRBJ1-6	CASSDQQDYNSPLHF
TRBV9	TRBJ1-1	CASSLQELSTEAFF
TRBV7-6	TRBJ2-1	CASSLVQGYNEQFF
TRBV30	TRBJ2-7	CAWGGGSYEQYF
TRBV10-3	TRBJ1-5	CATSTGGSNQPQHF
TRBV6-1	TRBJ1-2	CASSASGTGTLFYGYTF
TRBV4-2	TRBJ2-7	CASSQPGVRGEQYF
TRBV28	TRBJ2-2	CASSARQGAGELFF
TRBV5-6	TRBJ1-1	CASSWVGGGEAFF
TRBV5-6	TRBJ2-3	CASSLRGDTQYF
TRBV4-3	TRBJ2-1	CASSLRFSGTGNNEQFF
TRBV5-1	TRBJ2-7	CASSLNRRYEQYF
TRBV12-1	TRBJ2-3	CASSHHRQGSSTDTQYF
TRBV7-3	TRBJ1-1	CASGHSRSTEAFF
TRBV30	TRBJ2-1	CACYKGLAANNEQFF
TRBV28	TRBJ2-7	CASSFRDTPYEQYF
TRBV9	TRBJ1-1	CASSVVERLDTEAFF
TRBV14	TRBJ2-5	CASSQYRQGSETQYF
TRBV5-4	TRBJ1-5	CASSSDINQPQHF
TRBV25-1	TRBJ1-1	CASTGRDRGHTEAFF
TRBV19	TRBJ1-2	CASSSGQGGYGYTF
TRBV29-1	TRBJ1-2	CSVKTGKDGYTF
TRBV6-6	TRBJ2-7	CASRSSYEQYF
TRBV6-5	TRBJ2-7	CASSAPGTAPYEQYF
TRBV5-4	TRBJ2-7	CASRPPSSYEQYF
TRBV19	TRBJ2-7	CASSSRTGDEQYF
TRBV2	TRBJ2-5	CASSEQGQGGETQYF
TRBV19	TRBJ2-7	CASSIAGGSYEQYF
TRBV19	TRBJ1-5	CASRSEDSTNQPQHF
TRBV27	TRBJ2-2	CASSFGQGWTGELFF
TRBV27	TRBJ2-7	CASSMTGVYEQYF
TRBV25-1	TRBJ2-5	CASSEYKGGQETQYF
TRBV7-9	TRBJ1-1	CASSLVQGRDIMNTEAFF
TRBV6-1	TRBJ1-4	CASSTGATNEKLFF
TRBV18	TRBJ2-5	CASSPGLKETQYF
TRBV7-3	TRBJ2-5	CASSPLPRAGAQYF
TRBV5-1	TRBJ1-4	CASSASGVVREKLFF
TRBV4-1	TRBJ1-6	CASSQDPQGYSPLHF
TRBV5-1	TRBJ2-3	CASSLRGPPSTDTQYF